The 16 T cell receptor beta chains below come from one sample, sequenced in a study of blood T cell repertoires in COVID-19. Method: immunoSEQ multiplex PCR; TCRdb's copy keeps in-frame clones and lacks some. The table lists approximately 89,000 clones, 60% to 85% of them singletons. The sample consisted of peripheral blood. The receptors here all came from a human donor in a cohort sampled during active COVID-19.

This chain joins TRBV28 and TRBJ2-7; 9 bases are shared with TRBD1. The V gene's germline CDR1 is MDHEN and CDR2 SYDVKM. The CDR3 is 12 residues long. Trimming took 8 bases from V and 4 from J; bases not matched to a gene: 3. CDR3 protein: CASGTGLYEQYF. DNA of the CDR3: TGTGCCAGCGGGACAGGGTTATACGAGCAGTACTTC.

Only a few counts were recorded for this clone. The CDR3 sequence is CASSQVGGSTYNEQFF. CDR3 DNA: TGTGCCAGCAGCCAGGTCGGGGGGTCAACCTACAATGAGCAGTTCTTC. The V gene is TRBV7-2, the J gene TRBJ2-1; TRBD2 matches at 7 bases. The CDR3 loop spans 16 amino acids. The V gene's germline CDR1 is SGHTA and CDR2 FQGNSA. J was trimmed by 2 bases and V by 5 bases; bases with no gene match: 9.

The CDR3 DNA is TGCGCCAGCAGCCCACTCGGGGGGGGGAAAGAGACCCAGTACTTC. It is translated as CASSPLGGGKETQYF. This chain links TRBV5-1 with TRBJ2-5; 8 nucleotides agree with TRBD2. Trimming at V came to 4 bases and at J to 3 bases, leaving 8 bases not matched to a gene. CDR3 length: 15 amino acids. Germline V lookup: CDR1 SGHRS, CDR2 YFSETQ.

The rearrangement links TRBV28 to TRBJ1-5; 8 bases match TRBD1. CDR3 length equals 16 residues. Germline loops: CDR1 MDHEN, CDR2 SYDVKM. J was trimmed by 2 bases and V by 4 bases; bases with no gene match: 7. This chain's CDR3 is CASSWAGGGGNQPQHF. The CDR3 DNA is TGTGCCAGCAGTTGGGCAGGGGGCGGTGGCAATCAGCCCCAGCATTTT.

The gene calls are TRBV7-6 and TRBJ1-6; D unresolved. The germline V and J ends were trimmed by 1 base and 9 bases, with 10 bases remaining between them. The CDR3 sequence is 14 residues long. CDR1 and CDR2 (germline): SGHVS, FNYEAQ. Here the CDR3 DNA reads TGTGCCAGCAGCTTAGGGACTAGTTTTTCACCCCTCCACTTT. As protein: CASSLGTSFSPLHF.

The genes are TRBV5-1 and TRBJ2-1; D might be TRBD2 (6 bases). This CDR3 comprises 14 residues. Germline CDR1 reads SGHRS; CDR2 reads YFSETQ. The V end was cut by 4 bases, the J end by 6 bases, with 14 bases between. The CDR3 DNA is TGCGCCAGCAGCCGTAGCGGTTCCCCCAATGAGCAGTTCTTC. This translates into CASSRSGSPNEQFF. The variable domain in full, completed from reference TRBV5-1 and TRBJ2-1, reads KAGVTQTPRYLIKTRGQQVTLSCSPISGHRSVSWYQQTPGQGLQFLFEYFSETQRNKGNFPGRFSGRQFSNSRSEMNVSTLELGDSALYLCASSRSGSPNEQFFGPGTRLTVL.

J is TRBJ2-5 and V is TRBV4-3; tentative D call: TRBD2 (5 bases). The CDR3 totals 15 residues. The V end was cut by 1 base, the J end by 0 bases, with 9 bases between. Per the germline V gene, CDR1 is LGHNA and CDR2 is YSLEER. The CDR3 nucleotides read TGCGCCAGCAGCCAAGGGGGAGCGTACCAAGAGACCCAGTACTTC. Translating it yields CASSQGGAYQETQYF.

The chain couples TRBV5-4 to TRBJ2-2, with a tentative D call TRBD1 (6 bases). Deletions cut 2 bases from V and 4 bases from J, with 12 bases between. Germline V gene lookup returns CDR1 SGHNT and CDR2 YYREEE (reference sequence). CDR3 size: 15 residues. This chain's CDR3 is CASSFDRSPTGELFF. The CDR3 DNA follows: TGTGCCAGCAGCTTCGACAGGTCACCCACCGGGGAGCTGTTTTTT. Full variable domain (missing parts from reference TRBV5-4 and TRBJ2-2): ETGVTQSPTHLIKTRGQQVTLRCSSQSGHNTVSWYQQALGQGPQFIFQYYREEENGRGNFPPRFSGLQFPNYSSELNVNALELDDSALYLCASSFDRSPTGELFFGEGSRLTVL.

The chain recombines TRBV28 with TRBJ2-1; weak D call: TRBD2 (5 bases). Germline CDR1 is MDHEN and CDR2 is SYDVKM. This CDR3 has 17 amino acids. Trimming shortened V by 7 bases and J by 4 bases, and 23 bases separated the two germline ends. The CDR3 nucleotides are TGTGCCAGCAACGGGATAATAGTGAGGGCGGAGTACAATGAGCAGTTCTTC. Its translation is CASNGIIVRAEYNEQFF.

The chain carries TRBV11-1 and TRBJ1-1, with 8 bases matching TRBD1. The CDR3 is 16 amino acids. Looked up from germline, CDR1 is SGHAT and CDR2 is FQDESV (reference sequence). V lost 4 bases to trimming and J lost 5 bases; unmatched junction nucleotides: 12. DNA for the CDR3: TGTGCCAGCAGCTCCTGGAGGGCAGGGGGCGCGACTGAAGCTTTCTTT. Residues: CASSSWRAGGATEAFF.

This clone was counted a few times. This chain uses TRBV9 with TRBJ2-3, with D possibly being TRBD2 (6 bases). The CDR3 length is 19 residues. Germline CDR1 is SGDLS and CDR2 is YYNGEE. The V gene lost 4 bases and the J gene lost 8 bases, with 32 bases spanning the gap. The CDR3 DNA sequence: TGTGCCAGCAGCCCTGGGGAGAGTGGCCGGGCGGGGTTGGATCGTACGCAGTATTTT. As protein: CASSPGESGRAGLDRTQYF.

The chain couples TRBV9 to TRBJ2-1; 9 bases are shared with TRBD2. This CDR3 contains 15 residues. Germline values: CDR1 SGDLS, CDR2 YYNGEE. J lost 4 bases, V lost 4 bases, and 6 bases had no gene match. CDR3 in amino acids: CASSFSSGKYNEQFF. As DNA, the CDR3 is TGTGCCAGCAGCTTTTCTAGCGGGAAATACAATGAGCAGTTCTTC.

The CDR3 reads CASKPQGQTYEQYF. CDR3 coding DNA: TGTGCCAGCAAACCCCAGGGGCAGACCTACGAGCAGTACTTC. The rearrangement joins TRBV28 to TRBJ2-7; D may be TRBD1 (6 bases). The CDR3 has 14 amino acids. Germline V CDR1 and CDR2: MDHEN, SYDVKM. The V and J ends lost 7 bases and 2 bases respectively, with 15 bases between them.

The chain is built from TRBV7-2 and TRBJ2-7; the match to TRBD2 covers 11 bases. CDR1 and CDR2 from the germline V gene are SGHTA and FQGNSA. The CDR3 loop spans 15 amino acids. With V trimmed by 4 bases and J by 4 bases, 6 bases remained unmatched. The CDR3 region is CASSSLAGDPYEQYF. The CDR3 DNA sequence: TGTGCCAGCAGCTCACTAGCGGGAGACCCTTACGAGCAGTACTTC.

V is TRBV4-3 and J is TRBJ2-7; 12 bases match TRBD1. Trimming removed 1 base from V and 3 bases from J; junction bases left unmatched: 7. Germline V CDR1 and CDR2: LGHNA, YSLEER. The CDR3 runs 17 residues. CDR3 sequence reads: CASSQGTGTGGSYEQYF. In DNA, the CDR3 is TGCGCCAGCAGCCAAGGGACCGGGACAGGGGGCAGCTACGAGCAGTACTTC.

J is TRBJ1-5 and V is TRBV6-5, with 8 positions matching TRBD1. V dropped 6 bases and J dropped 4; count of bases not matched to a gene: 8. The CDR3 sequence is 15 residues long. Per germline, CDR1 MNHEY and CDR2 SVGAGI. The CDR3 loop is CASRRQGQANQPQHF. In DNA, the CDR3 is TGTGCCAGCAGACGTCAGGGACAGGCAAATCAGCCCCAGCATTTT.